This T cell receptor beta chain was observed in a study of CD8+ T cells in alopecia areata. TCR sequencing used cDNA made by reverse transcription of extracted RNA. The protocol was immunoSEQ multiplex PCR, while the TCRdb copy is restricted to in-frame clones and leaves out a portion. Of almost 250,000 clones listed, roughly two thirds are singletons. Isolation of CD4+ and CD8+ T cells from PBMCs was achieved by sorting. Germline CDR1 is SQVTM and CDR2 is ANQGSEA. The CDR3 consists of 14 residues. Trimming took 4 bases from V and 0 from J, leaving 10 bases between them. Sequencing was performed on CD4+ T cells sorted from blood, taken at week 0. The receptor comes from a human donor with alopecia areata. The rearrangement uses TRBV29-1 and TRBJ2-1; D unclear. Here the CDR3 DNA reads TGCAGCGTTGTATGGGGAATCTCCTACAATGAGCAGTTCTTC. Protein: CSVVWGISYNEQFF.